The rows below give T cell receptor beta chains drawn from one sample of a study of CD8 T cells in Susac syndrome. TCRdb fed the immunoSEQ multiplex PCR reads into MiXCR, producing one record per CDR3 protein. Of some 180,000 distinct CDR3 sequences in the sample, about 94% were seen once. Sequenced sample: CD4+ T cells from PBMCs. These TCRs come from a human donor with Susac syndrome. CDR3s include the opening cysteine and the closing phenylalanine or tryptophan. Fields, in order: clone size, D gene, J gene, V gene, CDR3 protein, CDR3 DNA. D genes are given only for firm matches. Rows may omit the clone size; those that give it use once, few, many or a size class.

abundance: .; d_gene: TRBD2; j_gene: TRBJ2-1; v_gene: TRBV29-1; CDR3aa: CSVGLASEQFF; CDR3nt: TGCAGCGTTGGACTAGCTAGTGAGCAGTTCTTC
abundance: .; d_gene: .; j_gene: TRBJ1-2; v_gene: TRBV20-1; CDR3aa: CSASFLGNYGYTF; CDR3nt: TGCAGTGCTAGCTTTCTGGGGAACTATGGCTACACCTTC
abundance: .; d_gene: TRBD2; j_gene: TRBJ2-5; v_gene: TRBV13; CDR3aa: CASSSNPRLAADETQYF; CDR3nt: TGTGCCAGCAGCTCCAACCCCCGACTAGCGGCAGATGAGACCCAGTACTTC
abundance: .; d_gene: TRBD1; j_gene: TRBJ1-4; v_gene: TRBV27; CDR3aa: CASSGQGQLNEKLFF; CDR3nt: TGTGCCAGCAGTGGTCAGGGACAGCTTAATGAAAAACTGTTTTTT
abundance: .; d_gene: .; j_gene: TRBJ2-5; v_gene: TRBV19; CDR3aa: CASRDYQETQYF; CDR3nt: TGTGCCAGTAGGGACTACCAAGAGACCCAGTACTTC
abundance: .; d_gene: .; j_gene: TRBJ1-6; v_gene: TRBV2; CDR3aa: CASSYPPVEPLHF; CDR3nt: TGTGCCAGCAGTTACCCCCCGGTGGAGCCCCTCCACTTT
abundance: .; d_gene: .; j_gene: TRBJ2-6; v_gene: TRBV11-2; CDR3aa: CASRDLTGLSGANVLTF; CDR3nt: TGTGCCAGCAGGGACCTAACAGGACTCTCTGGGGCCAACGTCCTGACTTTC
abundance: .; d_gene: .; j_gene: TRBJ2-5; v_gene: TRBV3-1; CDR3aa: CASSARTGIQETQYF; CDR3nt: TGTGCCAGCTCGGCAAGAACAGGGATCCAAGAGACCCAGTACTTC
abundance: .; d_gene: TRBD1; j_gene: TRBJ1-5; v_gene: TRBV18; CDR3aa: CASSQQGYNQPQHF; CDR3nt: TGTGCCAGCTCCCAACAGGGGTACAATCAGCCCCAGCATTTT
abundance: once; d_gene: TRBD1; j_gene: TRBJ2-5; v_gene: TRBV5-4; CDR3aa: CASGNGQDLRETQYF; CDR3nt: TGTGCCAGTGGAAACGGACAGGACCTCCGTGAGACCCAGTACTTC
abundance: .; d_gene: .; j_gene: TRBJ2-5; v_gene: TRBV2; CDR3aa: CASSARAAQETQYF; CDR3nt: TGTGCCAGCAGTGCGAGGGCAGCTCAAGAGACCCAGTACTTC
abundance: .; d_gene: .; j_gene: TRBJ2-5; v_gene: TRBV5-1; CDR3aa: CASSFIRGVQETQYF; CDR3nt: TGCGCCAGCAGCTTCATCAGAGGGGTCCAAGAGACCCAGTACTTC
abundance: .; d_gene: .; j_gene: TRBJ1-5; v_gene: TRBV7-2; CDR3aa: CASSSDRWPQHF; CDR3nt: TGTGCCAGCAGCTCCGACAGGTGGCCCCAGCATTTT
abundance: .; d_gene: .; j_gene: TRBJ1-1; v_gene: TRBV7-9; CDR3aa: CASSFLWGAEAFF; CDR3nt: TGTGCCAGCAGCTTTTTATGGGGGGCTGAAGCTTTCTTT
abundance: .; d_gene: TRBD1; j_gene: TRBJ1-2; v_gene: TRBV28; CDR3aa: CASSSLQGASGYTF; CDR3nt: TGTGCCAGCAGTTCCCTACAGGGGGCCAGTGGCTACACCTTC
abundance: .; d_gene: .; j_gene: TRBJ2-1; v_gene: TRBV20-1; CDR3aa: CSARTTGEQFF; CDR3nt: TGCAGTGCTAGAACCACAGGGGAGCAGTTCTTC
abundance: .; d_gene: .; j_gene: TRBJ2-1; v_gene: TRBV12-3/TRBV12-4; CDR3aa: CASSTRWDERPYNEQFF; CDR3nt: TGTGCCAGCAGTACCCGTTGGGACGAACGACCCTACAATGAGCAGTTCTTC
abundance: .; d_gene: .; j_gene: TRBJ2-3; v_gene: TRBV7-2; CDR3aa: CASSYDWDTQYF; CDR3nt: TGTGCCAGCAGCTACGACTGGGATACGCAGTATTTT
abundance: .; d_gene: .; j_gene: TRBJ2-1; v_gene: TRBV28; CDR3aa: CASSFGGLGTGQGSYNEQFF; CDR3nt: TGCGCCAGCAGTTTCGGGGGGCTGGGAACCGGACAGGGAAGCTACAATGAGCAGTTCTTC
abundance: .; d_gene: TRBD2; j_gene: TRBJ2-3; v_gene: TRBV19; CDR3aa: CASSHQAGGPTDTQYF; CDR3nt: TGTGCCAGTAGCCATCAGGCGGGGGGCCCCACAGATACGCAGTATTTT